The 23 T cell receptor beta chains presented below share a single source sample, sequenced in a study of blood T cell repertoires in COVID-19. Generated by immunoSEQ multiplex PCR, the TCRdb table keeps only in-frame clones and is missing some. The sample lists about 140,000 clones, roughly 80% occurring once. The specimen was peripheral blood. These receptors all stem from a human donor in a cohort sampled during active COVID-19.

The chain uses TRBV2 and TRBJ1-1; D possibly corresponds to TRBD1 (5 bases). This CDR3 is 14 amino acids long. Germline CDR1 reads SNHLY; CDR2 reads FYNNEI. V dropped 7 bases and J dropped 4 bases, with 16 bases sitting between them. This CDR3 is CASTLRGGGTEAFF. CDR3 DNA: TGTGCCAGCACCCTTCGGGGGGGTGGCACTGAAGCTTTCTTT.

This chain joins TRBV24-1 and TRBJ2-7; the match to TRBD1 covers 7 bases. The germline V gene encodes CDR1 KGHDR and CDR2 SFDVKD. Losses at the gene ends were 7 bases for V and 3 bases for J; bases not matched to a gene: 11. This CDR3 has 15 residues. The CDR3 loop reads CATRIRWDSHYEQYF. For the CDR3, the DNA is TGTGCCACCAGGATAAGGTGGGACAGCCACTACGAGCAGTACTTC.

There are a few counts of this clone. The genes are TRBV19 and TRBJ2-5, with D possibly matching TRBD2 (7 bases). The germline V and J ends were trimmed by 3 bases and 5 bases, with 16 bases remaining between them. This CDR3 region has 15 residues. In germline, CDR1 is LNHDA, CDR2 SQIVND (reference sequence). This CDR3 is CASSIIGGRTETQYF. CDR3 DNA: TGTGCCAGTAGTATCATCGGGGGGCGGACGGAGACCCAGTACTTC.

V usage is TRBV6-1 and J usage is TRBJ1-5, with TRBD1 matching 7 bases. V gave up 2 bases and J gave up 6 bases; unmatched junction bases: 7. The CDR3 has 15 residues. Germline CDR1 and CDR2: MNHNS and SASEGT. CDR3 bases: TGTGCCAGCAGTGAACAGGGGGGATTACGTCAGCCCCAGCATTTT. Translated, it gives CASSEQGGLRQPQHF.

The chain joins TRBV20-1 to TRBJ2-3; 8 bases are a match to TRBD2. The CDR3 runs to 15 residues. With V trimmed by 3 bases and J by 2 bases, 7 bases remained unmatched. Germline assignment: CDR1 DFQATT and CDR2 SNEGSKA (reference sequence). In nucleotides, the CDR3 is TGCAGTGCTAGTGAGCGGGGGTATACCACAGATACGCAGTATTTT. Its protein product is CSASERGYTTDTQYF.

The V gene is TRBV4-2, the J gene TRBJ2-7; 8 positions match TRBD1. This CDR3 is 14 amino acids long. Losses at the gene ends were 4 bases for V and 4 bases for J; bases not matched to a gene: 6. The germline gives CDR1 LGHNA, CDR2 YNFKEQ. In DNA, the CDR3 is TGTGCCAGCAGCCCCCGACAGGGGAGGTACGAGCAGTACTTC. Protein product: CASSPRQGRYEQYF.

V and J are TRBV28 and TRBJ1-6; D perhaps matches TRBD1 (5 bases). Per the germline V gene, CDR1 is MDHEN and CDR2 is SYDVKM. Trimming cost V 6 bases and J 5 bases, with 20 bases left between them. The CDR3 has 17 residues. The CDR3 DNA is TGTGCCAGCAGGACTACCCTGGGACTGCAGGATAATTCACCCCTCCACTTT. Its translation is CASRTTLGLQDNSPLHF.

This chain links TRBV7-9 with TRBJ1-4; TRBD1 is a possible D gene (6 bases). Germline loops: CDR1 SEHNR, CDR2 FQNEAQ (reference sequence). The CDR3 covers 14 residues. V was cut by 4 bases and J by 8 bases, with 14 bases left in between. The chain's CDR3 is CASSSEGGGEKLFF. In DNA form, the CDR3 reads TGTGCCAGCAGCTCCGAGGGAGGGGGGGAAAAACTGTTTTTT.

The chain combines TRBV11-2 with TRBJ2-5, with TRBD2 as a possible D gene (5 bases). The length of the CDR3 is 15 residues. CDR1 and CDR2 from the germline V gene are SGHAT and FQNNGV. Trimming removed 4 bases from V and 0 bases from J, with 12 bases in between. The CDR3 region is CASSSRTDYQETQYF. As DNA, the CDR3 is TGTGCCAGCAGCTCACGGACGGACTACCAAGAGACCCAGTACTTC.

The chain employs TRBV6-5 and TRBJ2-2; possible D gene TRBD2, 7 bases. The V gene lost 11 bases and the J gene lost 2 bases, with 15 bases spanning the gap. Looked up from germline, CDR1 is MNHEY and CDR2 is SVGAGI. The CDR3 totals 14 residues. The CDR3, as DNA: TGTGCCCGGACTAGGACAGACAACACCGGGGAGCTGTTTTTT. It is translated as CARTRTDNTGELFF.

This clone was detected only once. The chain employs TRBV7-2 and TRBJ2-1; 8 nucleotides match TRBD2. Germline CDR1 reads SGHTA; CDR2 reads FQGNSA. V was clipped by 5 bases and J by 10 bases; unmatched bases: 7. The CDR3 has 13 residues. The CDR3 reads CASSRGGPPEQFF. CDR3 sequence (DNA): TGTGCCAGCAGCCGCGGGGGGCCACCGGAGCAGTTCTTC.

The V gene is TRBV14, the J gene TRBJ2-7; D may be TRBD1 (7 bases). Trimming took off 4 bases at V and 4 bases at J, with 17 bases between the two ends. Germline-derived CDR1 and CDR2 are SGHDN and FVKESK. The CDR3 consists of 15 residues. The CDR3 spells CASSRQGGGAYEQYF. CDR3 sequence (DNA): TGTGCCAGCAGCCGGCAGGGGGGAGGAGCTTACGAGCAGTACTTC.

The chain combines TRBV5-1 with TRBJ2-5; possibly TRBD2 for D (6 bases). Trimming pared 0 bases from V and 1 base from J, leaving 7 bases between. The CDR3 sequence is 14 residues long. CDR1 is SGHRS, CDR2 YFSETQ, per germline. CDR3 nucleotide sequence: TGCGCCAGCAGCTTGGGGACTATCCAAGAGACCCAGTACTTC. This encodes CASSLGTIQETQYF.

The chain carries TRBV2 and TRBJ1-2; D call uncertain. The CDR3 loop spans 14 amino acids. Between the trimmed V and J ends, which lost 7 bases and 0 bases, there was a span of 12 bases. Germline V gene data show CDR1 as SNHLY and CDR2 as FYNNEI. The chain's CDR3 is CASNRGGTNYGYTF. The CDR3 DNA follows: TGTGCCAGCAACAGAGGAGGGACTAACTATGGCTACACCTTC.

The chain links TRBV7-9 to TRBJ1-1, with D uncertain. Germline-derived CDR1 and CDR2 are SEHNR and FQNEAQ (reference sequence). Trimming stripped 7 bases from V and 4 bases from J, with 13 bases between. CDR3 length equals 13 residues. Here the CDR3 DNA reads TGTGCCAGCACCATTCTACGGGGCACTGAAGCTTTCTTT. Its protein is CASTILRGTEAFF.

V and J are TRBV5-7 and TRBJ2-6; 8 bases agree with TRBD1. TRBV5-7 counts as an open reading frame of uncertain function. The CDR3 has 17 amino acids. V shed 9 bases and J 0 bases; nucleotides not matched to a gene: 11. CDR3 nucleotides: TGTGCCACGCAAAGGGACAGGCAATTCTCTGGGGCCAACGTCCTGACTTTC. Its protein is CATQRDRQFSGANVLTF.

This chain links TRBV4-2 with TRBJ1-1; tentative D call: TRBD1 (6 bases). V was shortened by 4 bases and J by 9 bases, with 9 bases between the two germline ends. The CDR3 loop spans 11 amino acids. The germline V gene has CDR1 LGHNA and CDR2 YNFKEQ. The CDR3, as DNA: TGTGCCAGCAGCCTCGACAGGAAAGCTTTCTTT. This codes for CASSLDRKAFF.

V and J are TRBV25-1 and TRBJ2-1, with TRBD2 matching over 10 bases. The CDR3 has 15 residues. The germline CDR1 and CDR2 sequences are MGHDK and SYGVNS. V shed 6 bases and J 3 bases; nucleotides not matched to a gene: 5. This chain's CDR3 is CASRHSGGNYNEQFF. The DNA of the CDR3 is TGTGCCAGCAGACATAGCGGGGGGAACTACAATGAGCAGTTCTTC.

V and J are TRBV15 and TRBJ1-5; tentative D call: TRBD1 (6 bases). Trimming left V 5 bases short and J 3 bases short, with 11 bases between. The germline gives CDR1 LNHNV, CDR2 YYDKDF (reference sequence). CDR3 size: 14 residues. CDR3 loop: CATSLDSHNQPQHF. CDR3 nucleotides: TGTGCCACCAGCCTGGACAGCCACAATCAGCCCCAGCATTTT.

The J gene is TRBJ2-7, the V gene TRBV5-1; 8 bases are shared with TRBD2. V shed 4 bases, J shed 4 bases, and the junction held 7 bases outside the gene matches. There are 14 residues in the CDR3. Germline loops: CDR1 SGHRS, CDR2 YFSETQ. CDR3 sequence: CASSGGLASYEQYF. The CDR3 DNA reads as TGCGCCAGCAGCGGAGGACTAGCATCTTACGAGCAGTACTTC.

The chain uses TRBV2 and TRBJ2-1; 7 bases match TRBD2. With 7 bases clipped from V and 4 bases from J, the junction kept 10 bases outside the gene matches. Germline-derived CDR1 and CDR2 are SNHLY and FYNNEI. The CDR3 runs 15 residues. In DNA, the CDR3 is TGTGCCAGCACTCTCTTGCGGGGGTCTTACAATGAGCAGTTCTTC. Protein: CASTLLRGSYNEQFF.

This chain's CDR3 is CASSWVGQGNQPQHF. CDR3 DNA: TGTGCCAGCAGTTGGGTGGGACAGGGCAATCAGCCCCAGCATTTT. V gene TRBV6-2 or TRBV6-3 combines with J gene TRBJ1-5, with 8 bases aligning to TRBD1. The CDR3 contains 15 residues. V trimming: 4 bases; J trimming: 2 bases; junction bases outside the gene matches: 4. Per the germline V gene, CDR1 is MNHEY and CDR2 is SVGEGT.

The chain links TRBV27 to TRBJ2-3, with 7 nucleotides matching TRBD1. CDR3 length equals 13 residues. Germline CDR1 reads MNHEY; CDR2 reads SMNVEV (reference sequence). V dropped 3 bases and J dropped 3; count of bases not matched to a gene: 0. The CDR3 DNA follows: TGTGCCAGCAGTTTGACAGGGACAGATACGCAGTATTTT. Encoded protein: CASSLTGTDTQYF.